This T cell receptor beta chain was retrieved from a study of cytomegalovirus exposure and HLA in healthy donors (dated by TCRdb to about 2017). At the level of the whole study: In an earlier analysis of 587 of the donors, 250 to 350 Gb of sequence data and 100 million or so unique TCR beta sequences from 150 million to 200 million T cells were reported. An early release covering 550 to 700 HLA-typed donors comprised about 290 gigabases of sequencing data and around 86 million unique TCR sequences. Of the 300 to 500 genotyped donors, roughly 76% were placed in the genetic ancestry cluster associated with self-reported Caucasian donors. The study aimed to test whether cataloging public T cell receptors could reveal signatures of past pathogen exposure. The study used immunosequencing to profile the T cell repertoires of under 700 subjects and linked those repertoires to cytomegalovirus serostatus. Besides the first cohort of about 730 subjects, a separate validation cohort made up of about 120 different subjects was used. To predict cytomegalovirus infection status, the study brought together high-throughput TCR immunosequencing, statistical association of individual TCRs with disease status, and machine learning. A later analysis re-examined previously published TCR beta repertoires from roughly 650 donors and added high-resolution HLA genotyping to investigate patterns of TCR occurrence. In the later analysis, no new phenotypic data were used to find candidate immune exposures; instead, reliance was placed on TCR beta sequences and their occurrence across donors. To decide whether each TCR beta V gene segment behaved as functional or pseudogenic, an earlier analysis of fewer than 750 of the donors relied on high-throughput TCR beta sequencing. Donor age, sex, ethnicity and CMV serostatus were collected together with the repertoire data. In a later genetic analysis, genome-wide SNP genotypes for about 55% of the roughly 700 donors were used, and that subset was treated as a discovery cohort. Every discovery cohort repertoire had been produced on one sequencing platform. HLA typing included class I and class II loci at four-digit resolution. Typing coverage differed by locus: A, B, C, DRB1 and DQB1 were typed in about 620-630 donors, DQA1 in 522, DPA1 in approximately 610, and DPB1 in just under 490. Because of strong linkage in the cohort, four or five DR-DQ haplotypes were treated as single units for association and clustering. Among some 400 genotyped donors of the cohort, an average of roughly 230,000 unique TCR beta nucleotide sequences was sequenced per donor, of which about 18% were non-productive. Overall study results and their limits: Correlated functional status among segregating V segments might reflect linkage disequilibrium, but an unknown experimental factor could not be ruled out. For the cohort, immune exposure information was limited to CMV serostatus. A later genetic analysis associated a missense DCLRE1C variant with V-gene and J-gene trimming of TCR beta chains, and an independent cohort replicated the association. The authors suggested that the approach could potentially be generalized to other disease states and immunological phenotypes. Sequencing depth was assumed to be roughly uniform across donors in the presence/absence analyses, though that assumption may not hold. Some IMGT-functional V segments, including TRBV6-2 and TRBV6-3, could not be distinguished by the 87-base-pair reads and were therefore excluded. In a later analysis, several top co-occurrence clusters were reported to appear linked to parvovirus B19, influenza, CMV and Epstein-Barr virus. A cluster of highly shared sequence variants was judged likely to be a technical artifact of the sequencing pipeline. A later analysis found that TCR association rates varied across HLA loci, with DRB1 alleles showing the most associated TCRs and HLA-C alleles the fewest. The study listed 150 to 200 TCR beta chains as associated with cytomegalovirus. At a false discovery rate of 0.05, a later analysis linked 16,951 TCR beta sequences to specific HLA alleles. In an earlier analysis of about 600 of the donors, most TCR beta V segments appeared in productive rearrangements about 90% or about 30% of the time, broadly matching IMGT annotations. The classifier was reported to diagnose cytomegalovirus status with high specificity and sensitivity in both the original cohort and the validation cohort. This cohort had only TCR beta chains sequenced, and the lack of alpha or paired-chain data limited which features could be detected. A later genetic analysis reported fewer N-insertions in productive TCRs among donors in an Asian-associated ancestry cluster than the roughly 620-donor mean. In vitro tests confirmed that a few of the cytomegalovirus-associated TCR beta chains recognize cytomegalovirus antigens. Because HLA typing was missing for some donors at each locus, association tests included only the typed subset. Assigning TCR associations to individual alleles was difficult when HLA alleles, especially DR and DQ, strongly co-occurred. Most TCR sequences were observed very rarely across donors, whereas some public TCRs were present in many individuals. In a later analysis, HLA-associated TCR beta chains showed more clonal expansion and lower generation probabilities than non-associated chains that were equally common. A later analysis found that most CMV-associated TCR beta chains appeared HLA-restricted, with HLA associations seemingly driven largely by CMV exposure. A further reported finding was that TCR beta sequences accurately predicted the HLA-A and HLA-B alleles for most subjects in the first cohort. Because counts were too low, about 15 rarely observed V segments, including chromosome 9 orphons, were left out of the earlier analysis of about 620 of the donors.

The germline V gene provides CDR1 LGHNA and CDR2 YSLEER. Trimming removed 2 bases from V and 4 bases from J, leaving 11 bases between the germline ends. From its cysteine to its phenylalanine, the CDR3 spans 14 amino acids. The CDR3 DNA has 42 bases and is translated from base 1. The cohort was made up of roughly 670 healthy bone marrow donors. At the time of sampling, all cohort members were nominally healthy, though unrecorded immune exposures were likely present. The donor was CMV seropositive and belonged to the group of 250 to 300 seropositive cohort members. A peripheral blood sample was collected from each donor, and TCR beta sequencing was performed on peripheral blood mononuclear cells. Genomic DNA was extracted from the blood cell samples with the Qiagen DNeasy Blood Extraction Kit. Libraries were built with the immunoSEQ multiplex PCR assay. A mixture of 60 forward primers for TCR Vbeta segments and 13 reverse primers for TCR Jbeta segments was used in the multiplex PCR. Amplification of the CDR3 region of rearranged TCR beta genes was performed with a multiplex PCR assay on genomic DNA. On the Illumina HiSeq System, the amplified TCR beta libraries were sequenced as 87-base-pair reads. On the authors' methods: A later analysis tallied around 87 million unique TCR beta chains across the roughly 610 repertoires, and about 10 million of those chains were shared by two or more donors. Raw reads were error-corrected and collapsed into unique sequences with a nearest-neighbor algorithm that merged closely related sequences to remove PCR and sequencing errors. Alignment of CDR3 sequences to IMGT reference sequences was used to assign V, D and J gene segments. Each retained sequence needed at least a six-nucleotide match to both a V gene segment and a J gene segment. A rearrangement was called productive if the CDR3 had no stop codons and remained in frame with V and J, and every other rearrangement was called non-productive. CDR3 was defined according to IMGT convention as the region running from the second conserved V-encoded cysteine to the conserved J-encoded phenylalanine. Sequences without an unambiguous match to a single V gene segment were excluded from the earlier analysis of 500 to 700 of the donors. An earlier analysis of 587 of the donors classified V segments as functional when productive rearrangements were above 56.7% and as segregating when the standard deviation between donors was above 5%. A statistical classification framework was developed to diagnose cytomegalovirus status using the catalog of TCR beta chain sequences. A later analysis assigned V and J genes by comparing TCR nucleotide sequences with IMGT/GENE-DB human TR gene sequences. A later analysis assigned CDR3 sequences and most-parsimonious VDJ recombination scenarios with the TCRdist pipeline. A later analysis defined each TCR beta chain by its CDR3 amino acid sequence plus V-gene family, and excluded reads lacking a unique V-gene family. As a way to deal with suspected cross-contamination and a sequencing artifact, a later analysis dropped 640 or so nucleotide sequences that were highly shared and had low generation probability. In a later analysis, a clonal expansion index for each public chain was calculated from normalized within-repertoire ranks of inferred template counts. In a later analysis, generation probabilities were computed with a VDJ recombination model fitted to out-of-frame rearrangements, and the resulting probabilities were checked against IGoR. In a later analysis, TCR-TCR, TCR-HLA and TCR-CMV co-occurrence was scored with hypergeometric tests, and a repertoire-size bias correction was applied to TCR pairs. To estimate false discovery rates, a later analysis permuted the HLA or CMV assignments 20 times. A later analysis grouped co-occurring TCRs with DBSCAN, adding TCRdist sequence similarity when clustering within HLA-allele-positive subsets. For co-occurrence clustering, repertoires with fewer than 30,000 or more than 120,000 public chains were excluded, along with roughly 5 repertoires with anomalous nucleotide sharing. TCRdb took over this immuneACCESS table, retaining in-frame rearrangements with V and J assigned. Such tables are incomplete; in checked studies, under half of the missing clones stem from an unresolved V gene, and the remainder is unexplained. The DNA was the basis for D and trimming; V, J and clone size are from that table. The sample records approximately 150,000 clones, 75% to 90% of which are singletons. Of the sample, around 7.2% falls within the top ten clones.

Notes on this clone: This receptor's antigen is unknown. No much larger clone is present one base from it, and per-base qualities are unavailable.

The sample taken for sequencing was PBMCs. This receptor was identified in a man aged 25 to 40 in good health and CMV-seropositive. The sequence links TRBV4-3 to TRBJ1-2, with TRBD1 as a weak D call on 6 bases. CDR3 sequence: CASSQMRGAYGYTF. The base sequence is TGCGCCAGCAGCCAAATGCGGGGGGCCTATGGCTACACCTTC.